A selection of T cell receptor beta chains follows, all from one sample in a study of blood T cell repertoires in COVID-19. The method was immunoSEQ multiplex PCR; TCRdb's version includes in-frame clones alone and lacks a portion of them. The table shows around 100,000 clones, with 87% occurring only once. The sequencing input was peripheral blood. Receptor source: a woman in her forties or fifties with COVID-19, enrolled during active disease. Both conserved end residues are part of each CDR3. Fields, in order: clone size, V gene, D gene, J gene, CDR3 DNA, CDR3 protein. A D gene is named only where the DNA matches it firmly. The size entry is marked missing in some rows and otherwise reads once, few, many or a size class.

size: -
V: TRBV15
D: TRBD1
J: TRBJ2-4
DNA: TGTGCCACCAGCAGGCCCGGACAGGCCGAAGCCAAAAACATTCAGTACTTC
CDR3: CATSRPGQAEAKNIQYF

size: few
V: TRBV5-4
D: -
J: TRBJ2-1
DNA: TGTGCCAGCAGCCGAACAGGTAATGAGCAGTTCTTC
CDR3: CASSRTGNEQFF

size: -
V: TRBV10-3
D: -
J: TRBJ1-2
DNA: TGTGCCATCAGTGAGTCGTTTGGGCAGATAAACTATGGCTACACCTTC
CDR3: CAISESFGQINYGYTF

size: -
V: TRBV24-1
D: TRBD2
J: TRBJ2-3
DNA: TGTGCCACCAGTGATCCGGGTAGCGGGGGTGTTGGGAAGCAGTATTTT
CDR3: CATSDPGSGGVGKQYF

size: -
V: TRBV11-2
D: -
J: TRBJ1-5
DNA: TGTGCCAGCAGCTTGAACGAACAGGGCAATCAGCCCCAGCATTTT
CDR3: CASSLNEQGNQPQHF

size: -
V: TRBV7-2
D: TRBD1
J: TRBJ1-1
DNA: TGTGCCAGCAGCAGAACAGGGGGCGCGGGCACTGAAGCTTTCTTT
CDR3: CASSRTGGAGTEAFF

size: -
V: TRBV11-2
D: TRBD2
J: TRBJ2-1
DNA: TGTGCCAGCAGACCGGGGGGGAGCTCCTACAATGAGCAGTTCTTC
CDR3: CASRPGGSSYNEQFF

size: -
V: TRBV5-1
D: TRBD1
J: TRBJ1-6
DNA: TGCGCCAGCAGCTTGGGCCCAGGGGGTACCTATAATTCACCCCTCCACTTT
CDR3: CASSLGPGGTYNSPLHF

size: -
V: TRBV28
D: TRBD1
J: TRBJ2-1
DNA: TGTGCCAGCAGTTTTCCGGGACAGGGAAAAAGCTCCTACAATGAGCAGTTCTTC
CDR3: CASSFPGQGKSSYNEQFF

size: -
V: TRBV11-3
D: TRBD2
J: TRBJ2-7
DNA: TGTGCCAGCAGCTTAAGCGGGGACGGACCCTACGAGCAGTACTTC
CDR3: CASSLSGDGPYEQYF

size: -
V: TRBV28
D: -
J: TRBJ1-2
DNA: TGTGCCAGCATCTCAGGGGTGGGTGCCTATGGCTACACCTTC
CDR3: CASISGVGAYGYTF

size: -
V: TRBV10-1
D: -
J: TRBJ2-1
DNA: TGCGCCAGCAGTGAGTCGGCTAGCGCCCACAATGAGCAGTTCTTC
CDR3: CASSESASAHNEQFF